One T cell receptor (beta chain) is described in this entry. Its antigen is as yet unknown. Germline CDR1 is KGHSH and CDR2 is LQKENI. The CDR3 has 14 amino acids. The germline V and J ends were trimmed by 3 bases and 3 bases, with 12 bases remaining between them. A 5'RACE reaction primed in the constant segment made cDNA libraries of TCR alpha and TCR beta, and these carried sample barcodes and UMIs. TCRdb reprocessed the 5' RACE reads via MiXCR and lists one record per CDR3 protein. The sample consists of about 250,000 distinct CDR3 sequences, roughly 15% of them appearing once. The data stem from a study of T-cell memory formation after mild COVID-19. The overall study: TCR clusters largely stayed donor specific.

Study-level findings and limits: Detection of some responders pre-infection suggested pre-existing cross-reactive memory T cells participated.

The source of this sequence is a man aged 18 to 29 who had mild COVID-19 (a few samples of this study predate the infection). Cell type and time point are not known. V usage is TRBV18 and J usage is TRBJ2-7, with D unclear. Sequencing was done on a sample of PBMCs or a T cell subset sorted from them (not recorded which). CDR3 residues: CASSPSRQVYEQYF. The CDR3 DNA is TGTGCCAGCTCACCTTCGAGGCAGGTCTACGAGCAGTACTTC.